These 11 T cell receptor beta chains were sequenced from one sample in a study of a mutant IDH1 vaccine in newly diagnosed glioma. The sample's time point: week 5, during vaccination. In the vaccine, a single dose held 300 ug of the mutant IDH1 20-mer peptide, along with topical imiquimod. Sequenced by immunoSEQ multiplex PCR; TCRdb stores in-frame clones only, minus some. Found here are 52,000 or so clones, approximately 86% of them singletons; the top ten hold over 3%. No antigen has been identified for these receptors. The source was PBMCs, collected from a glioma patient whose treatment included an IDH1 peptide vaccine. The receptors derive from a woman aged 18-29 years with glioma. Some clones in this sample may be carry-over from other donors' samples.

V is TRBV9 and J is TRBJ2-7; TRBD1 aligns across 10 bases. From germline, CDR1 is SGDLS and CDR2 YYNGEE. The V segment lost 0 bases and the J segment 2 bases; nucleotides outside the gene matches: 2. The CDR3 runs to 15 residues. CDR3 residues: CASSVAGTGAYEQYF. CDR3 coding DNA: TGTGCCAGCAGCGTAGCCGGGACAGGGGCCTACGAGCAGTACTTC. Full variable domain (outside the CDR3, taken from reference TRBV9 and TRBJ2-7): DSGVTQTPKHLITATGQRVTLRCSPRSGDLSVYWYQQSLDQGLQFLIQYYNGEERAKGNILERFSAQQFPDLHSELNLSSLELGDSALYFCASSVAGTGAYEQYFGPGTRLTVT.

The rearrangement links TRBV27 to TRBJ2-5; 8 bases match TRBD2. J lost 5 bases, V lost 2 bases, and 4 bases had no gene match. Germline CDR1 is MNHEY and CDR2 is SMNVEV (reference sequence). The CDR3 covers 14 residues. CDR3 DNA sequence: TGTGCCAGCAGTTTAAGGCGGGGGGCCGAGACCCAGTACTTC. This sequence encodes CASSLRRGAETQYF.

The CDR3 reads CASSYWGDREAYGYTF. As DNA, the CDR3 is TGTGCCAGCAGTTACTGGGGGGACAGGGAGGCGTATGGCTACACCTTC. The rearrangement links TRBV6-6 to TRBJ1-2; TRBD1 aligns across 9 bases. Germline CDR1 is MNHNY and CDR2 is SVGAGI (reference sequence). The CDR3 is 16 residues long. Trimming took 1 base from V and 5 from J; bases not matched to a gene: 8.

V is TRBV4-2 and J is TRBJ2-3, with 9 bases that match TRBD2. Germline assignment: CDR1 LGHNA and CDR2 YNFKEQ. V shed 0 bases and J 10 bases; nucleotides not matched to a gene: 11. The CDR3 covers 16 residues. This CDR3 reads CASSQDRAGGLRAQYF. CDR3 sequence (DNA): TGTGCCAGCAGCCAAGATCGAGCGGGAGGTCTCCGTGCGCAGTATTTT.

J is TRBJ1-5 and V is TRBV7-2; no reliable D call. The CDR3 is made up of 19 amino acids. Looked up from germline, CDR1 is SGHTA and CDR2 is FQGNSA. V lost 2 bases and J lost 0, with 20 bases in between. CDR3 sequence reads: CASSLPSPVRMGSNQPQHF. DNA of the CDR3: TGTGCCAGCAGCTTACCCTCACCAGTGCGGATGGGTAGCAATCAGCCCCAGCATTTT.

The V gene is TRBV29-1, the J gene TRBJ2-4; D may correspond to TRBD1 or TRBD2 (7 bases each). Germline CDR1 reads SQVTM; CDR2 reads ANQGSEA. The CDR3 covers 13 residues. The V gene lost 6 bases and the J gene lost 9 bases, with 18 bases spanning the gap. The chain's CDR3 is CSVGTGEGSIQYF. CDR3 bases: TGCAGCGTGGGAACAGGGGAGGGGAGCATTCAGTACTTC.

In nucleotides, the CDR3 is TGTGCCAGCAGTCCAACCCCCGGAGGTAACGAGCAGTACTTC. Amino acid sequence: CASSPTPGGNEQYF. The chain employs TRBV6-6 and TRBJ2-7; tentatively, D is TRBD2 (5 bases). The CDR3 is 14 amino acids. The ends were cut back, 5 bases at V and 5 bases at J, with 16 bases in the middle. Germline assignment: CDR1 MNHNY and CDR2 SVGAGI (reference sequence).

V and J are TRBV6-5 and TRBJ2-7; possibly TRBD2 for D (7 bases). V lost 8 bases to trimming and J lost 6 bases, with 23 bases between them. This CDR3 is built from 15 residues. Germline V CDR1 and CDR2: MNHEY, SVGAGI. Here the CDR3 DNA reads TGTGCCAGCTCCCACCAAGGGGGGGACCGAGGCGAGCAGTACTTC. Encoded protein: CASSHQGGDRGEQYF.

J is TRBJ2-1 and V is TRBV25-1; D call uncertain. The CDR3 consists of 12 residues. The V gene lost 6 bases and the J gene lost 4 bases, with 7 bases spanning the gap. Per germline, CDR1 MGHDK and CDR2 SYGVNS. The CDR3 sequence is CASRKGYNEQFF. For the CDR3, the DNA is TGTGCCAGCAGGAAGGGATACAATGAGCAGTTCTTC. Based on the CDR3 plus reference TRBV25-1 and TRBJ2-1, the full variable domain is EADIYQTPRYLVIGTGKKITLECSQTMGHDKMYWYQQDPGMELHLIHYSYGVNSTEKGDLSSESTVSRIRTEHFPLTLESARPSHTSQYLCASRKGYNEQFFGPGTRLTVL.

This clone showed up just once. This sequence joins TRBV11-2 and TRBJ2-7; D might be TRBD2 (5 bases). V was clipped by 2 bases and J by 6 bases, with 11 bases between them. CDR3 size: 13 residues. The V gene's germline CDR1 is SGHAT and CDR2 FQNNGV. CDR3 coding DNA: TGTGCCAGCAGCTTAACGGGAAGCGGCGAGCAGTACTTC. Translation: CASSLTGSGEQYF.

This chain links TRBV29-1 with TRBJ2-5; TRBD2 aligns across 7 bases. The V segment lost 3 bases and the J segment 2 bases; nucleotides outside the gene matches: 3. Germline V gives CDR1 SQVTM, CDR2 ANQGSEA. This CDR3 comprises 13 residues. CDR3 loop: CSVDLGGQETQYF. DNA of the CDR3: TGCAGCGTTGATCTCGGGGGGCAAGAGACCCAGTACTTC. Using reference TRBV29-1 and TRBJ2-5 for the parts outside the CDR3, the full variable domain is SAVISQKPSRDICQRGTSLTIQCQVDSQVTMMFWYRQQPGQSLTLIATANQGSEATYESGFVIDKFPISRPNLTFSTLTVSNMSPEDSSIYLCSVDLGGQETQYFGPGTRLLVL.